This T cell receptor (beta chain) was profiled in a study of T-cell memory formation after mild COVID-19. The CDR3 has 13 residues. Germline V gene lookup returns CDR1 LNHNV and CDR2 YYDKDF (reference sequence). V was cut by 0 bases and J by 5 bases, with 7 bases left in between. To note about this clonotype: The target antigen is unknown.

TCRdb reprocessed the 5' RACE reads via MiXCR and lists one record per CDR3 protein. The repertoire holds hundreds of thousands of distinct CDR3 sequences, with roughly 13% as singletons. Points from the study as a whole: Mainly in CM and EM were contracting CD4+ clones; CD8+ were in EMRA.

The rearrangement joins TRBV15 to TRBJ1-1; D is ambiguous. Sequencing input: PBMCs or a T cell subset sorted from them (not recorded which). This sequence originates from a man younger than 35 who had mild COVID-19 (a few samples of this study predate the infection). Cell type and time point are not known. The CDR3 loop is CATSREGITEAFF. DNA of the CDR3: TGTGCCACCAGCAGAGAGGGCATAACTGAAGCTTTCTTT.